The rows below give T cell receptor beta chains drawn from one sample of a study of T-cell reconstitution after alpha-beta-depleted transplantation in children. TCRdb re-derived calls from the PCR reads in MiXCR, one entry per CDR3 protein. Among some 48,000 distinct CDR3 sequences listed, about 5.7% were seen once. The specimen was PBMCs, mostly from graft donor cells, collected 60 days after TCRalphabeta/CD19-depleted stem cell transplant. Receptors originate from a female patient between 2 and 15 years old who had a stem cell transplant for aplastic anemia, so the T cells may come from the graft donor. Each CDR3 is given with its conserved first and last residue. A D gene is named only where the DNA matches it firmly. Part of the rows lack a size; the others show once, few, many or a class for expanded clones.

>TRBJ2-3|TRBV3-1|-|TRBD2
CASSRRTSGSGTDTQYF
TGTGCCAGCAGCCGCCGGACTAGCGGGAGCGGCACAGATACGCAGTATTTT
>TRBJ1-3|TRBV12-3/TRBV12-4|-|-
CASSPRTTIYF
TGTGCCAGCAGTCCGCGGACGACCATATATTTT
>TRBJ2-3|TRBV2|-|-
CASSDFGTSTDTQYF
TGTGCCAGCAGTGATTTTGGGACGAGCACAGATACGCAGTATTTT
>TRBJ1-4|TRBV20-1|many|-
CSAAGTKKLFF
TGCAGTGCCGCCGGGACTAAAAAACTGTTTTTT
>TRBJ1-2|TRBV5-5|many|-
CASSFGGLNYGYTF
TGTGCCAGCAGCTTCGGGGGACTAAACTATGGCTACACCTTC
>TRBJ2-7|TRBV7-9|many|-
CASSLDRVGYEQYF
TGTGCCAGCAGCTTAGACAGGGTAGGATACGAGCAGTACTTC
>TRBJ2-2|TRBV20-1|few|TRBD1
CSARVGGQIMNTGELFF
TGCAGTGCTAGAGTAGGGGGACAGATTATGAACACCGGGGAGCTGTTTTTT
>TRBJ1-1|TRBV14|few|TRBD1
CASSLGQGGAFF
TGTGCCAGCAGCCTAGGACAGGGGGGAGCTTTCTTT
>TRBJ2-2|TRBV20-1|many|-
CSASVQETGELFF
TGCAGTGCTAGTGTGCAAGAAACCGGGGAGCTGTTTTTT
>TRBJ2-7|TRBV3-1|many|TRBD2
CASSQDLRGLAGPNSYEQYF
TGTGCCAGCAGCCAAGATCTTAGGGGACTAGCGGGACCTAACTCCTACGAGCAGTACTTC
>TRBJ2-1|TRBV7-9|many|-
CASSLAKVKQFF
TGTGCCAGCAGCTTAGCCAAGGTAAAGCAGTTCTTC
>TRBJ2-4|TRBV27|-|TRBD2
CASKRGSGGGSLAKNIQYF
TGTGCCAGCAAAAGGGGTAGCGGGGGGGGCTCACTAGCCAAAAACATTCAGTACTTC
>TRBJ2-5|TRBV12-5|-|-
CASGRGLQGGETQYF
TGTGCTAGTGGACGCGGACTCCAAGGGGGAGAGACCCAGTACTTC
>TRBJ2-3|TRBV20-1|few|TRBD1
CSARDLPAHRGFTDTQYF
TGCAGTGCTAGAGACCTGCCAGCCCACAGGGGTTTCACAGATACGCAGTATTTT
>TRBJ2-6|TRBV12-3/TRBV12-4|many|TRBD2
CASSGKGTSGGNAGANVLTF
TGTGCCAGCAGTGGGAAAGGGACTAGCGGGGGTAATGCTGGGGCCAACGTCCTGACTTTC
>TRBJ2-1|TRBV4-2|many|-
CASSRGSGTSYNEQFF
TGTGCCAGCAGCCGGGGGAGTGGGACCTCCTACAATGAGCAGTTCTTC
>TRBJ2-1|TRBV5-1|few|TRBD2
CASSREAGTSFSF
TGCGCCAGCAGCCGTGAGGCAGGGACTAGCTTCTCCTTC
>TRBJ1-6|TRBV7-3|many|-
CASSLGNSPLHF
TGTGCCAGCAGTCTAGGGAATTCACCCCTCCACTTT
>TRBJ2-5|TRBV15|many|-
CATSRDTGETQYF
TGTGCCACCAGCAGAGATACAGGGGAGACCCAGTACTTC
>TRBJ2-1|TRBV11-1|many|-
CASRDWRGSYNEQFF
TGTGCCAGCAGGGACTGGAGGGGCTCCTACAATGAGCAGTTCTTC
>TRBJ2-7|TRBV6-1|few|TRBD1
CASSLRDRGPYEQYF
TGTGCCAGCAGTCTCAGGGACAGGGGGCCCTACGAGCAGTACTTC
>TRBJ1-4|TRBV29-1|many|TRBD1
CSVEDRPNEKLFF
TGCAGCGTTGAGGACAGGCCTAATGAAAAACTGTTTTTT
>TRBJ2-3|TRBV19|few|-
CASSTEVSYTQYF
TGTGCCAGTAGTACAGAGGTCAGTTATACGCAGTATTTT
>TRBJ2-3|TRBV11-2|-|TRBD2
CASSLERGATDTQYF
TGTGCCAGCAGCTTAGAGCGGGGGGCAACAGATACGCAGTATTTT
>TRBJ2-3|TRBV12-3/TRBV12-4|many|-
CASSRGGGGGLPDTQYF
TGTGCCAGCAGTCGCGGAGGGGGCGGGGGGCTTCCCGATACGCAGTATTTT
>TRBJ1-6|TRBV7-9|many|TRBD1
CASSVGQGGSPLHF
TGTGCCAGCAGCGTGGGACAGGGAGGGTCACCCCTCCACTTT